This TCR beta chain comes out of a study of long-term antiretroviral therapy in people with HIV (dated by TCRdb to between 2020 and 2023). Study-wide context: The earliest samples were collected roughly a decade before the 2015 WHO recommendation for immediate ART, at a time when ART was usually postponed until CD4 counts fell. Test extractions of a monoclonal T-cell line alongside approximately 34 polyclonal samples showed no cross-contamination during QIAcube processing. A retrospective serial study tested whether ART initiation and durable HIV suppression were associated with changes in peripheral blood TRB repertoire composition and diversity. About 40% of the 30 participants with HIV were female. From fewer than 35 adults with confirmed HIV infection, the cohort provided 150 to 200 cryopreserved PBMC samples, gathered serially across a mean of about six years (range 1-12).

The immunoSEQ hsTCRB v3.0 assay was used at survey level resolution to sequence the TRB variable region. A depth of roughly 35,000-55,000 T-cell genomes per sample was targeted for TRB sequencing. Pooled TRB libraries were sequenced on an Illumina MiSeq with a v3 150-cycle kit. The study's own analysis went as follows. Repertoire analysis ran in R within a reproducible Nextflow workflow covering QC, data transformation and analysis. LymphoSeq2, an R package for exploring AIRR-Seq data, was used to implement custom analyses. A few samples yielding fewer than 5000 total TRB sequences were excluded, leaving 188 analyzed HIV repertoires. Among the roughly 200 retained HIV repertoires, some 60 were collected before ART initiation and 120 to 140 were collected after ART initiation. Repertoires were downsampled to 5000 TRB nucleotide sequences, with summary statistics averaged over 100 downsampling iterations. TRB sequences were retained for analysis only if CDR3 regions of at least seven amino acids were present. Two measures captured diversity: a Shannon entropy-derived clonality score and the Gini coefficient. In the repertoire networks, any two of the top 5000 CDR3 amino acid sequences were linked whenever the two sequences differed by an edit distance of one. Antigen specificity groups and MHC restriction were predicted for TRB CDR3 amino acid sequences with GLIPH2. To flag known CMV, EBV, HIV or tissue antigen associations, CDR3 amino acid sequences were matched against VDJdb and McPAS-TCR. Pre-ART, post-ART and control groups were compared with Wilcoxon signed-rank tests and Holm-Bonferroni correction. Drawn from immuneACCESS, this table holds only the in-frame rearrangements with V and J called that TCRdb kept. Clones are partly lost; checked studies trace under half to an unresolved V gene and leave the rest unexplained. V and J calls and clone size are as listed in that table; D and trimming were resolved from the DNA. Recorded for this sample are tens of thousands of clones; about 85% of them occurred a single time. Of the sample, 8.4% is held by the ten largest clones.

In the case of this clone: Its antigen is still unknown. Per-base quality was not reported, and no clone a single base away is much larger than it.

General findings and caveats noted by the study authors: Because pre-ART samples had limited cell numbers, unsorted PBMC were profiled rather than sorted CD4+ and CD8+ T cells. No data were available on ART adherence, viral resistance or therapy changes, limiting inferences about post-ART repertoire changes. Starting ART was linked to a significant rise in TRB diversity, yet even after long-term ART the diversity remained significantly lower than in transplant donor controls. Since PBMC availability was limited, sequencing covered only the TCR beta chain, with no alpha chain pairing. At every time point, the repertoire was dominated by expanded TRB clones first identified before ART initiation, although this dominance fluctuated and, in many PLHIV, declined after ART. CDR3 length ranges in HIV repertoires were narrower than in controls, and network structure suggested an antigen-experienced repertoire with only a slight naive shift after ART. Samples dated from the mid-2000s to the late 2010s, and the ART regimens used may be less effective than current ones.

Participants were included only if at least one PBMC sample before ART initiation and at least two post-ART samples were available. All participants with HIV were treated in the United States of America. Before DNA extraction, cryopreserved samples of about 1-10 million PBMC were thawed and washed. At the time of the earliest PBMC sample, participants with HIV were aged between roughly 20 and 60 years. PBMC samples were contributed by each participant from 1-4 timepoints before ART initiation and 2-8 timepoints after ART initiation, with a median of 7 samples. Serial HIV viral load, CD4+ T-cell count, ART history and demographic data were obtained for every participant. Using a Qiagen kit on a QIAcube, genomic DNA was extracted from unsorted PBMC, with samples processed in batches of 12. The sequencing here drew on unsorted PBMCs, taken 3 years after starting antiretroviral therapy. This receptor was taken from a man aged 35 to 55 with HIV.

The nucleotides are TGTGCCAGCAGCGAGATGGACAGGCTCACTGAAGCTTTCTTT. It codes for CASSEMDRLTEAFF. The sequence joins TRBV9 to TRBJ1-1, with 7 bases matching TRBD1. The CDR3, cysteine through phenylalanine, is 14 amino acids long. Just CDR3 DNA is preserved here, 42 bases in frame from base 1. Relative to germline, V is missing 3 bases and J is missing 4 bases, with 6 bases of the junction outside any gene match. The germline V gene encodes CDR1 SGDLS and CDR2 YYNGEE.